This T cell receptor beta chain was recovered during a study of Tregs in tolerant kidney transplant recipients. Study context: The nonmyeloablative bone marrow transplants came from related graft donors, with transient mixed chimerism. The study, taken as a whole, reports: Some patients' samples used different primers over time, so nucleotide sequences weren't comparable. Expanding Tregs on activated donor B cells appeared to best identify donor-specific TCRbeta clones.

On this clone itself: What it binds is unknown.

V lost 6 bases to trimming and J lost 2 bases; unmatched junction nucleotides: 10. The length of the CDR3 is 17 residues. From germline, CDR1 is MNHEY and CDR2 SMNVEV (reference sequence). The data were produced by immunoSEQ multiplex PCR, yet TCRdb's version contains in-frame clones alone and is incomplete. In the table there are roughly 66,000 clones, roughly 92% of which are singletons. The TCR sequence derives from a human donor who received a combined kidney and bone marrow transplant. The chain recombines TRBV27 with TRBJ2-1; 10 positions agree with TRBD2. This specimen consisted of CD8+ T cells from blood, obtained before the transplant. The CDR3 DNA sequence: TGTGCCAGCAGCCCTGGGCGAAGCGGGGGGGCCTACAATGAGCAGTTCTTC. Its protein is CASSPGRSGGAYNEQFF.